A single sample gave rise to the 20 T cell receptor beta chains below, sequenced in a study of T cell clusters in autoimmune cytopenias. Some 38,000 genome equivalents of blood DNA were amplified for TRB. TRB rearrangements were amplified by touch-down multiplex PCR with mixed TRB-A/B primers. TCRdb reprocessed the multiplex PCR reads and keeps a single row for each CDR3 protein, giving no DNA. The sample has 6,800 or so distinct CDR3 sequences; the top ten hold 9.9%. These same data were also listed under a study on T cell repertoires in aging, cancer and after chemotherapy.

Sequencing was performed on peripheral blood. Receptors originate from a human donor in good health.

According to its frequency, this clonotype is medium-sized. The V gene is TRBV12-3 or TRBV12-4, the J gene TRBJ2-5; the D call from TCRdb, TRBD2, cannot be confirmed without DNA. The CDR3 totals 13 residues. The CDR3 spells CASSRGAQETQYF.

This chain uses TRBV5-4 with TRBJ2-5. This CDR3 is 15 amino acids long. In germline, CDR1 is SGHNT, CDR2 YYREEE (reference sequence). The CDR3 spells CASSFIGSDVETQYF.

The V call is TRBV6-1, the J call TRBJ2-5. Germline V gene sequence: CDR1 MNHNS, CDR2 SASEGT. This CDR3 is built from 14 residues. CDR3 in amino acids: CASSEGGLRETQYF.

This clonotype is called medium-sized based on its frequency. The rearrangement uses TRBV30 and TRBJ1-6. Germline assignment: CDR1 GTSNPN and CDR2 SVGIG (reference sequence). The length of the CDR3 is 13 residues. CDR3 protein: CASSKEYNSPLHF.

This CDR3 reads CATSRDRDWDTEAFF. The chain combines TRBV15 with TRBJ1-1. Germline lookup yields CDR1 LNHNV and CDR2 YYDKDF (reference sequence). The length of the CDR3 is 15 residues.

Measured by frequency, this clonotype is medium-sized. The chain combines TRBV5-4 with TRBJ2-1; the D call from TCRdb, TRBD2, cannot be confirmed without DNA. The CDR3 extends over 19 amino acids. Germline CDR1 reads SGHNT; CDR2 reads YYREEE (reference sequence). The CDR3 loop reads CASSLEGTSGGAKGNEQFF.

Its frequency marks this clonotype as medium-sized. V gene TRBV5-5 combines with J gene TRBJ2-2; TCRdb's D call of TRBD1 is untestable without DNA. The CDR3 spans 16 residues. The V gene's germline CDR1 is SGHKS and CDR2 YYEKEE (reference sequence). CDR3 region: CASSLAASGGAGELFF.

J is TRBJ1-6 and V is TRBV19. The CDR3 contains 15 residues. Germline V gives CDR1 LNHDA, CDR2 SQIVND (reference sequence). CDR3: CASSLPTAAYSPLHF.

The rearrangement joins TRBV5-5 to TRBJ1-1. The CDR3 covers 14 residues. The V gene's germline CDR1 is SGHKS and CDR2 YYEKEE (reference sequence). The CDR3 sequence is CASSPITGSSEAFF. The full variable domain, in which reference TRBV5-5 and TRBJ1-1 provide the parts outside the CDR3, is DAGVTQSPTHLIKTRGQQVTLRCSPISGHKSVSWYQQVLGQGPQFIFQYYEKEERGRGNFPDRFSARQFPNYSSELNVNALLLGDSALYLCASSPITGSSEAFFGQGTRLTVV.

This clonotype ranks as medium-sized in terms of frequency. The gene calls are TRBV5-5 and TRBJ2-1; the D call of TRBD1 rests on TCRdb alone, since no DNA is present to check it. From germline, CDR1 is SGHKS and CDR2 YYEKEE (reference sequence). This CDR3 spans 15 amino acids. CDR3 residues: CASSLYRDRVNEQFF. The variable domain in full, with the rest retrieved from reference TRBV5-5 and TRBJ2-1, is DAGVTQSPTHLIKTRGQQVTLRCSPISGHKSVSWYQQVLGQGPQFIFQYYEKEERGRGNFPDRFSARQFPNYSSELNVNALLLGDSALYLCASSLYRDRVNEQFFGPGTRLTVL.

This clonotype is called medium-sized (0.01 to 0.1%) based on its frequency. V and J are TRBV5-6 and TRBJ2-5; TCRdb reports TRBD2, a call that lacks DNA to check it against. Per germline, CDR1 SGHDT and CDR2 YYEEEE. The CDR3 loop spans 15 amino acids. The CDR3 here is CASSLTSGGQETQYF.

Measured by frequency, this clonotype is medium-sized. Here the CDR3 reads CAISPPGADTQYF. The chain joins TRBV10-3 to TRBJ2-3; TCRdb outputs TRBD1, but without DNA this stays unchecked. CDR3 length: 13 residues. CDR1 ENHRY and CDR2 SYGVKD come from the germline V gene.

The chain couples TRBV7-6 to TRBJ2-6; the TCRdb D gene call, TRBD1, has no DNA to confirm it. The germline V gene has CDR1 SGHVS and CDR2 FNYEAQ. This CDR3 has 18 amino acids. The CDR3 here is CASSCPGQGDSGANVLTF. Drawing the rest from reference TRBV7-6 and TRBJ2-6, the complete variable domain is GAGVSQSPRYKVTKRGQDVALRCDPISGHVSLYWYRQALGQGPEFLTYFNYEAQQDKSGLPNDRFSAERPEGSISTLTIQRTEQRDSAMYRCASSCPGQGDSGANVLTFGAGSRLTVL.

The chain joins TRBV27 to TRBJ2-1. Germline lookup yields CDR1 MNHEY and CDR2 SMNVEV (reference sequence). The CDR3 is made up of 16 amino acids. The CDR3 sequence: CASSAYSRSSYNEQFF.

The chain links TRBV6-6 to TRBJ2-7; TCRdb calls TRBD1, which cannot be checked without DNA. The germline V gene encodes CDR1 MNHNY and CDR2 SVGAGI (reference sequence). The CDR3 sequence is 14 residues long. The CDR3 region is CASSRGQGGYEQYF.

Its frequency marks this clonotype as medium-sized (0.01 to 0.1%). V gene TRBV30 combines with J gene TRBJ2-5; the TCRdb call, TRBD2, lacks DNA for checking. The CDR3 extends over 16 amino acids. Germline-derived CDR1 and CDR2 are GTSNPN and SVGIG (reference sequence). The CDR3 region is CAWSHGLAGGRETQYF.

This chain connects TRBV7-9 to TRBJ2-7. Germline V CDR1 and CDR2: SEHNR, FQNEAQ (reference sequence). CDR3 size: 12 residues. CDR3 region: CASSLLDYEQYF.

According to its frequency, this clonotype is medium-sized. The chain is built from TRBV27 and TRBJ2-7; there is no DNA to check the TCRdb D call of TRBD1. This CDR3 has 14 residues. CDR1 and CDR2 (germline): MNHEY, SMNVEV (reference sequence). The CDR3 sequence is CASSLGQGGYEQYF.

The chain employs TRBV5-1 and TRBJ1-2; TCRdb picks TRBD1, but there is no DNA to check that call. The length of the CDR3 is 15 residues. Germline V CDR1 and CDR2: SGHRS, YFSETQ. The CDR3 protein is CASTTYRAGGYGYTF.

V and J are TRBV27 and TRBJ1-2; TCRdb picks TRBD1, but there is no DNA to check that call. This CDR3 comprises 14 residues. Germline V gene lookup returns CDR1 MNHEY and CDR2 SMNVEV (reference sequence). The chain's CDR3 is CASSLFAGADGYTF.